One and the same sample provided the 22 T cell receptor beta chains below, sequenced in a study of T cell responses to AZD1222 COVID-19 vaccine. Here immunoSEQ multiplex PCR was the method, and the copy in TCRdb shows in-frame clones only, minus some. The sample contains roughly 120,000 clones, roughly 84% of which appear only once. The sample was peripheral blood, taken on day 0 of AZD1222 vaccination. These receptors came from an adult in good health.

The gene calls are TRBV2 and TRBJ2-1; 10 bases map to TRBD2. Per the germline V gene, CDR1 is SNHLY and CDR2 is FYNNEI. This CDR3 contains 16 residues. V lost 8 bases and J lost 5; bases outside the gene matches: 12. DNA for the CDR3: TGTGCCAGCTTCACGATAGCGGGGGGCACGGACAATGAGCAGTTCTTC. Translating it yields CASFTIAGGTDNEQFF.

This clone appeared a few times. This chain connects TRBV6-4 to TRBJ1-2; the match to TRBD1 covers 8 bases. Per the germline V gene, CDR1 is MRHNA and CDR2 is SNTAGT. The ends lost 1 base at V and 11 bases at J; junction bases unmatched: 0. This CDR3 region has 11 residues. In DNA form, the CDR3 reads TGTGCCAGCAGTGACTACAGGGGGTACACCTTC. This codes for CASSDYRGYTF.

The DNA of the CDR3 is TGTGCCAGCAGCTCCGCCGGGCGAGGGACTGGAAACACCATATATTTT. Its translation is CASSSAGRGTGNTIYF. This chain joins TRBV7-2 and TRBJ1-3; D not certain. V was cut by 4 bases and J by 2 bases, with 15 bases left in between. Per the germline V gene, CDR1 is SGHTA and CDR2 is FQGNSA. The CDR3 spans 16 residues. Together with reference TRBV7-2 and TRBJ1-3, the CDR3 gives the full variable domain: GAGVSQSPSNKVTEKGKDVELRCDPISGHTALYWYRQSLGQGLEFLIYFQGNSAPDKSGLPSDRFSAERTGGSVSTLTIQRTQQEDSAVYLCASSSAGRGTGNTIYFGEGSWLTVV.

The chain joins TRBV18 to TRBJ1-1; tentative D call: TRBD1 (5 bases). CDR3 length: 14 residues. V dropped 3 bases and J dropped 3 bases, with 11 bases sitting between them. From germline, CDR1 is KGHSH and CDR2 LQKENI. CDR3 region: CASSPGGKDTEAFF. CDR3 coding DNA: TGTGCCAGCTCACCGGGGGGAAAAGACACTGAAGCTTTCTTT.

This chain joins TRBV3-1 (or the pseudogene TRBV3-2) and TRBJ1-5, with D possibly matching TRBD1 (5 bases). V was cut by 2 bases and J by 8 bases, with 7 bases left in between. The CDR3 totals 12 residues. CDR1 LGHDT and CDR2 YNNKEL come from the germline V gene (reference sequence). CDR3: CASSQLGEPQHF. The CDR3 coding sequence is TGTGCCAGCAGCCAACTGGGGGAGCCCCAGCATTTT.

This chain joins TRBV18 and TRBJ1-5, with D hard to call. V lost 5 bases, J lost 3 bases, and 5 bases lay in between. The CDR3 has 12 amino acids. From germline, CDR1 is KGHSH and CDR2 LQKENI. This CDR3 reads CASSDYNQPQHF. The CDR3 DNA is TGTGCCAGCTCAGATTACAATCAGCCCCAGCATTTT.

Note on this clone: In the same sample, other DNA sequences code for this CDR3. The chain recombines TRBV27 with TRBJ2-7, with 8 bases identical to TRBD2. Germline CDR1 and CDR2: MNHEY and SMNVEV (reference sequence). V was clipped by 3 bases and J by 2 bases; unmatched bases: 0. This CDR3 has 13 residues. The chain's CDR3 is CASSLRGAYEQYF. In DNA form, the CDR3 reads TGTGCCAGCAGTTTGCGGGGGGCCTACGAGCAGTACTTC.

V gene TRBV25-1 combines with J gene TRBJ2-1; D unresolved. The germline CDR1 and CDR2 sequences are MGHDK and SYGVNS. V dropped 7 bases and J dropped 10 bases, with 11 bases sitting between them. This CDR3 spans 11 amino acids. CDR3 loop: CASKSSAEQFF. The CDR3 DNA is TGTGCCAGCAAATCATCAGCGGAGCAGTTCTTC.

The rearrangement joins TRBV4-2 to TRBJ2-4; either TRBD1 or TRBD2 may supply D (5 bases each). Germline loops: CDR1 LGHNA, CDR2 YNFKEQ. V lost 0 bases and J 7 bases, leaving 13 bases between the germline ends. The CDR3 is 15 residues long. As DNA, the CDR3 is TGTGCCAGCAGCCAAGATCTAGAGGGGTGGAACATTCAGTACTTC. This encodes CASSQDLEGWNIQYF.

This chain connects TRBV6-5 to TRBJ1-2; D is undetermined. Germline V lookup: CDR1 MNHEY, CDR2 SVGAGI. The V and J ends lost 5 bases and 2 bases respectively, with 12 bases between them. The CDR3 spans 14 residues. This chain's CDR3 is CASSPTSGNYGYTF. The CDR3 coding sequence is TGTGCCAGCAGTCCTACCAGCGGCAACTATGGCTACACCTTC.

As DNA, the CDR3 is TGTGCCAGCAGTGAAATGAGGAAGGGCCCCGGCCACTATGGCTACACCTTC. Translation: CASSEMRKGPGHYGYTF. The chain couples TRBV6-1 to TRBJ1-2; D remains ambiguous. This CDR3 has 17 amino acids. With 2 bases removed from V and 3 bases from J, the gap between germline ends came to 19 bases. Germline assignment: CDR1 MNHNS and CDR2 SASEGT.

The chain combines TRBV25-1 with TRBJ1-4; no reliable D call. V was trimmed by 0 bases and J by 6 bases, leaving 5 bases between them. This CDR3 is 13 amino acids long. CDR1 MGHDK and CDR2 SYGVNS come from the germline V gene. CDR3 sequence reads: CASSEYRYEKLFF. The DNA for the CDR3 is TGTGCCAGCAGTGAATACCGATATGAAAAACTGTTTTTT. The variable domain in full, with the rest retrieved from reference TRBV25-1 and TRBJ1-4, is EADIYQTPRYLVIGTGKKITLECSQTMGHDKMYWYQQDPGMELHLIHYSYGVNSTEKGDLSSESTVSRIRTEHFPLTLESARPSHTSQYLCASSEYRYEKLFFGSGTQLSVL.

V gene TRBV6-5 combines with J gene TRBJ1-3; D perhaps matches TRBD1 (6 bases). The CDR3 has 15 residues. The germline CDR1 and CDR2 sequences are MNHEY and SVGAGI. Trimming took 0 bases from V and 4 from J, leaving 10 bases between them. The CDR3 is CASSYSGGLGNTIYF. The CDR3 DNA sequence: TGTGCCAGCAGTTACTCAGGGGGGCTCGGAAACACCATATATTTT.

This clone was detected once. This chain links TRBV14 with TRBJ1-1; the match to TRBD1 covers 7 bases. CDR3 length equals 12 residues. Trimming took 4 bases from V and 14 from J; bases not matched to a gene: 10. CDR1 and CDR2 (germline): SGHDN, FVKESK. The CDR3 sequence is CASSPPGTAAFF. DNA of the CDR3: TGTGCCAGCAGCCCGCCCGGGACAGCCGCCTTCTTT.

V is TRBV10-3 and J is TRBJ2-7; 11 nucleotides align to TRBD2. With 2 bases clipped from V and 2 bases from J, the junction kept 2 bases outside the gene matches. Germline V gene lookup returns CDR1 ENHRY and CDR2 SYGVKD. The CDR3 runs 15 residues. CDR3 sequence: CAISEETSGTYEQYF. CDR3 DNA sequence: TGTGCCATCAGTGAGGAGACTAGCGGGACCTACGAGCAGTACTTC.

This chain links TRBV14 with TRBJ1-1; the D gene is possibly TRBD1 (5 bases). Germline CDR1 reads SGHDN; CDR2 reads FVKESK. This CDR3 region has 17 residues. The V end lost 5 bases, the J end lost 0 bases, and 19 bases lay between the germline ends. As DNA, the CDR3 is TGTGCCAGCAGCGGAAGGGGCGCAGAGATTATGAACACTGAAGCTTTCTTT. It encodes CASSGRGAEIMNTEAFF.

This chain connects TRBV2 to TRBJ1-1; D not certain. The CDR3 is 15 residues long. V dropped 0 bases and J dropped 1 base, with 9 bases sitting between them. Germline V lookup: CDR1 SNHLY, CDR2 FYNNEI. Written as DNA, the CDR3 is TGTGCCAGCAGTGAAGCGCTGTTCGGGAACACTGAAGCTTTCTTT. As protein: CASSEALFGNTEAFF.

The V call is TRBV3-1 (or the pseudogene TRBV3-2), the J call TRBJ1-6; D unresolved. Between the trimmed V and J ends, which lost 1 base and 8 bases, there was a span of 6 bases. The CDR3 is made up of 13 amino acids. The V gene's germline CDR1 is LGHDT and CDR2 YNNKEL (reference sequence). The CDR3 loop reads CASSQVSDSPLHF. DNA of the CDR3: TGTGCCAGCAGCCAAGTCTCCGATTCACCCCTCCACTTT.

DNA of the CDR3: TGTGCCAGCAGCCGGGACATGGGGGAAAAACTGTTTTTT. Amino acid sequence: CASSRDMGEKLFF. The chain couples TRBV2 to TRBJ1-4; D possibly corresponds to TRBD1 (6 bases). The V end lost 6 bases, the J end lost 8 bases, and 13 bases lay between the germline ends. This CDR3 region has 13 residues. Germline CDR1 is SNHLY and CDR2 is FYNNEI.

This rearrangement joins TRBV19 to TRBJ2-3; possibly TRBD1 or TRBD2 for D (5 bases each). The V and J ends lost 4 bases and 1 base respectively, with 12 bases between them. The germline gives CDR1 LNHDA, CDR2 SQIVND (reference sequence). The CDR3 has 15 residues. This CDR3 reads CASSKGRLGTDTQYF. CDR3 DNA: TGTGCCAGTAGTAAGGGGAGACTTGGCACAGATACGCAGTATTTT.

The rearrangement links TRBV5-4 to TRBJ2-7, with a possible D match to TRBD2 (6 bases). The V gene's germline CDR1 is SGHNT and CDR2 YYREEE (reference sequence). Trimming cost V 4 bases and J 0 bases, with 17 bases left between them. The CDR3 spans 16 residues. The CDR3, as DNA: TGTGCCAGCAGCACGGCCGGGACTTCTAGCTCCTACGAGCAGTACTTC. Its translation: CASSTAGTSSSYEQYF.

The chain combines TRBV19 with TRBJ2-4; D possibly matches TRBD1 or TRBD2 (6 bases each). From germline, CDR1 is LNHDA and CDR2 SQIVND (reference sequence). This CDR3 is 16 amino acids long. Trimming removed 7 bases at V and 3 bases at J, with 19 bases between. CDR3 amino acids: CASTLGGKLDKNIQYF. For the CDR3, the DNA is TGTGCCAGTACCTTAGGGGGGAAATTAGACAAAAACATTCAGTACTTC.